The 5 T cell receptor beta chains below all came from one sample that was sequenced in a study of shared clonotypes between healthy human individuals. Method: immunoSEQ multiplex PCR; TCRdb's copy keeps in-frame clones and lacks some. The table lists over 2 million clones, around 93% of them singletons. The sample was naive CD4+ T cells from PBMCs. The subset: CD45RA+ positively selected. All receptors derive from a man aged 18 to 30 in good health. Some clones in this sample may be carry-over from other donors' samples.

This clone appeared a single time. The CDR3 region is CASSIWTSGSDTQYF. The CDR3 bases are TGCGCCAGCAGCATCTGGACTAGCGGCTCAGATACGCAGTATTTT. This chain connects TRBV5-1 to TRBJ2-3, with 10 positions matching TRBD2. This CDR3 has 15 amino acids. After removal of 4 bases from V and 4 bases from J, the junction contained 6 bases not matched to a gene. The germline CDR1 and CDR2 sequences are SGHRS and YFSETQ.

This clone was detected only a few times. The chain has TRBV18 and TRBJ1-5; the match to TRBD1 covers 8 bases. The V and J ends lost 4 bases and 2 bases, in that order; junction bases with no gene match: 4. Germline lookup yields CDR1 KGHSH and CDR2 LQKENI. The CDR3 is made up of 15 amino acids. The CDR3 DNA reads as TGTGCCAGCTCACTCCTACAGGGGGGCAATCAGCCCCAGCATTTT. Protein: CASSLLQGGNQPQHF.

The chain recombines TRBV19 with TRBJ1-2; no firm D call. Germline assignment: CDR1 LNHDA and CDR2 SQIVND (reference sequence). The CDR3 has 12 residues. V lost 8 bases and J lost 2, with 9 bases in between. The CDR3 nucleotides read TGTGCCAGTGAAAGGGAAAACTATGGCTACACCTTC. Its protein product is CASERENYGYTF.

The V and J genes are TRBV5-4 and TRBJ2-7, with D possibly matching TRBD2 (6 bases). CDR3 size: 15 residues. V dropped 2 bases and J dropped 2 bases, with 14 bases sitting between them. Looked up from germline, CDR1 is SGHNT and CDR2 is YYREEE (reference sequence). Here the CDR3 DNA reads TGTGCCAGCAGCTTCGGGGACTTGGCCCCCTACGAGCAGTACTTC. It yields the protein CASSFGDLAPYEQYF. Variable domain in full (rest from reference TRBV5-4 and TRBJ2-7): ETGVTQSPTHLIKTRGQQVTLRCSSQSGHNTVSWYQQALGQGPQFIFQYYREEENGRGNFPPRFSGLQFPNYSSELNVNALELDDSALYLCASSFGDLAPYEQYFGPGTRLTVT.

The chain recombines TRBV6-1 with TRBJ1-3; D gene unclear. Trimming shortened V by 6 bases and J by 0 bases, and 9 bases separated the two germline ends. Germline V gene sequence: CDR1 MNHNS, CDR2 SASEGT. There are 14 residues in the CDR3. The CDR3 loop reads CASSVATSGNTIYF. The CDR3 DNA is TGTGCCAGCAGCGTGGCGACCTCTGGAAACACCATATATTTT.